This T cell receptor beta chain emerged from a study of shared clonotypes between healthy human individuals. Looking at the study overall: CD4 naive cells filled three plates per donor, CD4 memory three, CD8 naive two and CD8 memory one.

Germline CDR1 and CDR2: MDHEN and SYDVKM. CDR3 length: 14 amino acids. The V end lost 6 bases, the J end lost 1 base, and 10 bases lay between the germline ends. Cells designated naive CD8 were CD45RO-negative and were positively selected for CCR7, with terminally differentiated effector memory CD45RA+ cells excluded. Profiling relied on immunoSEQ multiplex PCR, and the TCRdb table lists in-frame clones only, not all of them. This sample has approximately 740,000 clones, with 92% found just once. General study findings and limits: Memory subsets generally showed smaller estimated richness than naive subsets did. The genetic and exposure-history diversity represented was limited by few donors. Non-shared clonotypes had lower generation probabilities than clonotypes shared by all four sorted-subset donors.

A remark on this clone: What it recognizes is unknown.

Material: naive CD8+ T cells sorted from blood. This clonotype was sampled from a man under 40 in good health. The chain uses TRBV28 and TRBJ1-5; D remains unclear. In nucleotides, the CDR3 is TGTGCCAGCAGGGAGATGTTAAGCAATCAGCCCCAGCATTTT. Translated: CASREMLSNQPQHF.